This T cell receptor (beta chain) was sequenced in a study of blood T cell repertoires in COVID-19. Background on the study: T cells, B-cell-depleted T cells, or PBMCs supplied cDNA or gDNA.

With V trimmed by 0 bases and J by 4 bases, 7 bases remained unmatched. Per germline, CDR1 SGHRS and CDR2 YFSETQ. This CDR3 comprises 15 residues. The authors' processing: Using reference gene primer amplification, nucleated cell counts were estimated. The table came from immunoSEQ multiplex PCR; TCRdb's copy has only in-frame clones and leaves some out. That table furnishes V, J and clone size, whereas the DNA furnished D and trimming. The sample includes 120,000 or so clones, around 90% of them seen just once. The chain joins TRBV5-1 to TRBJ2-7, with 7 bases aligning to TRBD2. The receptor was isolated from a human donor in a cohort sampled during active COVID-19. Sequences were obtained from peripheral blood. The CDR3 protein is CASSLGPNGGYEQYF. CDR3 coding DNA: TGCGCCAGCAGCTTGGGGCCAAACGGGGGGTACGAGCAGTACTTC.